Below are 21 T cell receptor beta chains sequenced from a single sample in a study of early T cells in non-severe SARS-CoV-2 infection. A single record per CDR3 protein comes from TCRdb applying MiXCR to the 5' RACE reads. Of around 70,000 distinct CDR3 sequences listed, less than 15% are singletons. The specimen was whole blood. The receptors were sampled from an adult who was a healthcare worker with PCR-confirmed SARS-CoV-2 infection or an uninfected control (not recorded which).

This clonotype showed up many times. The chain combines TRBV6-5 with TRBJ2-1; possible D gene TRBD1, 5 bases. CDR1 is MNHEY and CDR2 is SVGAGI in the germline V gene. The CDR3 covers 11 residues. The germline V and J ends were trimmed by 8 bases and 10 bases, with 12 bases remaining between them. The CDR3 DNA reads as TGTGCCAGCTCCACGTCAGGGGAGCAGTTCTTC. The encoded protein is CASSTSGEQFF.

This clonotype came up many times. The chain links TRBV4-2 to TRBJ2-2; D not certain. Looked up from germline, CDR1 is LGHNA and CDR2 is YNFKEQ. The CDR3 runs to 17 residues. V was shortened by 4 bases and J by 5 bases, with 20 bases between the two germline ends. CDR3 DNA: TGTGCCAGCAGCCCCCCTCAGCGCTTGCTGGAAACCGGGGAGCTGTTTTTT. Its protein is CASSPPQRLLETGELFF.

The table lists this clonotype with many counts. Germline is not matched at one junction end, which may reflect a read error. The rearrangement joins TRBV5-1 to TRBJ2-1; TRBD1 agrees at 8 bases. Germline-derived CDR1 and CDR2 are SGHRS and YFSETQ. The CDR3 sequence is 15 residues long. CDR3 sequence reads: CASSGGTGSYSEQFF. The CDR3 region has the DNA TGCGCCAGCAGCGGAGGGACAGGCAGTTACAGTGAGCAGTTCTTC.

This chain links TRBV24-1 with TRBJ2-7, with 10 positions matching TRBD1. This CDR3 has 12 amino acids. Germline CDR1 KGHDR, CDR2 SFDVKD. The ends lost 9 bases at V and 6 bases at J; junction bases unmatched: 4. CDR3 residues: CATGGQGGEQYF. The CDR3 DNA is TGTGCCACCGGCGGACAGGGGGGCGAGCAGTACTTC.

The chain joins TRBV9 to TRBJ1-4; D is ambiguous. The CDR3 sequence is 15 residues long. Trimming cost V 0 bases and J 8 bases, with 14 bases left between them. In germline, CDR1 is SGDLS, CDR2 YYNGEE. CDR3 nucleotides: TGTGCCAGCAGCGTAGGTGGGCTGGGGAAGGAAAAACTGTTTTTT. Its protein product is CASSVGGLGKEKLFF.

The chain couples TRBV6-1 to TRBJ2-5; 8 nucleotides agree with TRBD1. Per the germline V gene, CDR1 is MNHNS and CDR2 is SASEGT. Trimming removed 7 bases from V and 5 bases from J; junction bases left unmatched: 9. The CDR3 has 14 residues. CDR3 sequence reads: CASTPSTGVETQYF. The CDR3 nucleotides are TGTGCCAGCACTCCCTCGACAGGGGTCGAGACCCAGTACTTC.

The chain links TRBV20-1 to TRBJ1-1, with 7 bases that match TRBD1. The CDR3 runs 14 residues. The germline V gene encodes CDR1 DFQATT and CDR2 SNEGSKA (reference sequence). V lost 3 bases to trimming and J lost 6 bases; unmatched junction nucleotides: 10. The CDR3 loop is CSASKEGAVSEAFF. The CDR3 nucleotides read TGCAGTGCTAGCAAGGAGGGGGCGGTTTCTGAAGCTTTCTTT.

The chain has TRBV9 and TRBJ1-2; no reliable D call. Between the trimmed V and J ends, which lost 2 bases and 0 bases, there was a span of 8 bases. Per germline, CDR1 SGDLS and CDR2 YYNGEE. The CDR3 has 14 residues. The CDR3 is CASSVSGTNYGYTF. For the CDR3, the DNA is TGTGCCAGCAGCGTTAGCGGCACTAACTATGGCTACACCTTC.

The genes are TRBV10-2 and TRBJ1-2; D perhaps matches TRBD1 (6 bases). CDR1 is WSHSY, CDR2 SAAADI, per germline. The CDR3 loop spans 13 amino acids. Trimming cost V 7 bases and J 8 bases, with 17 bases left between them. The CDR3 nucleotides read TGCGCCAGCACCACAGGGATAAGTTGGGGCTACACCTTC. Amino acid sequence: CASTTGISWGYTF.

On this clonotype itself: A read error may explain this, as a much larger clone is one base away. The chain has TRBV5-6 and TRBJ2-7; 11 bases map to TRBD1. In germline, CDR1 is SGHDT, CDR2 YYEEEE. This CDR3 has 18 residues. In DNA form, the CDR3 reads TGTGCCAGAAGCTCCGTCCCGGGACAGGGGGTAAGAGCCTACGAGCAGTACTTC. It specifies CARSSVPGQGVRAYEQYF.

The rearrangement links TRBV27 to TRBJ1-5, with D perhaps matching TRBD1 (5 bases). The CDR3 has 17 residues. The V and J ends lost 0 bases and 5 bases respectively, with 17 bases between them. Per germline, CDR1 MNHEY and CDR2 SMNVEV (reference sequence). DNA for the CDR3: TGTGCCAGCAGTTTATCAGCGGGTGGCCAGGGACATCAGCCCCAGCATTTT. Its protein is CASSLSAGGQGHQPQHF.

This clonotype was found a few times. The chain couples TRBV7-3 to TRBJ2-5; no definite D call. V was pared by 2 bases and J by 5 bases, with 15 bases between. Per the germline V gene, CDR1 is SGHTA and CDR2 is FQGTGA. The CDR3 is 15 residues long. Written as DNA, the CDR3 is TGTGCCAGCAGCTTAGGGATTTTGCCAATGGAGACCCAGTACTTC. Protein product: CASSLGILPMETQYF.

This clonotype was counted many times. The CDR3 coding sequence is TGTGCCAGCAGCTTAGTAGCGGGAGTCCTCCAAGAGACCCAGTACTTC. Translated: CASSLVAGVLQETQYF. The rearrangement joins TRBV11-2 to TRBJ2-5; 9 bases agree with TRBD2. J was trimmed by 1 base and V by 1 base; bases with no gene match: 4. Germline V gene data show CDR1 as SGHAT and CDR2 as FQNNGV. CDR3 length equals 16 residues.

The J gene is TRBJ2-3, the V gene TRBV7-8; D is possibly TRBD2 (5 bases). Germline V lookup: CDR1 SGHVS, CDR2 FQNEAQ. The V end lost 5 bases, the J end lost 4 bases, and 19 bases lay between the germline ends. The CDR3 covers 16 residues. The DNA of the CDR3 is TGTGCCAGCAGCCTCCCACTAGTTCTCCGCCCAGATACGCAGTATTTT. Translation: CASSLPLVLRPDTQYF.

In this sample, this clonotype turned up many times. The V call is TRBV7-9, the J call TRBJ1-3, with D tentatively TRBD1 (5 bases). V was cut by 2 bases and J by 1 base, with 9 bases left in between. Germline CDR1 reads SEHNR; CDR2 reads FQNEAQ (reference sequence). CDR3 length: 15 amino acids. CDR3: CASSLQGSSGNTIYF. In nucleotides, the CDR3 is TGTGCCAGCAGCTTACAGGGTTCGTCTGGAAACACCATATATTTT.

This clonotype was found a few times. The CDR3 DNA sequence: TGTGCCAGCAGCCAATCTAGACGCGAGCAGTACTTC. It yields the protein CASSQSRREQYF. The chain uses TRBV16 and TRBJ2-7; D unclear. In germline, CDR1 is KGHSY, CDR2 FQNENV. This CDR3 comprises 12 residues. V gave up 0 bases and J gave up 6 bases, with 6 bases separating them.

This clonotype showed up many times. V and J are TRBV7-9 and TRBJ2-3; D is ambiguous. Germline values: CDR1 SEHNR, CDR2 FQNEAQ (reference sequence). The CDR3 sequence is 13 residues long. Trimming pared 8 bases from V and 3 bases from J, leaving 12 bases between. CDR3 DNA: TGTGCCAGCTCTGGGATCCAAACAGATACGCAGTATTTT. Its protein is CASSGIQTDTQYF.

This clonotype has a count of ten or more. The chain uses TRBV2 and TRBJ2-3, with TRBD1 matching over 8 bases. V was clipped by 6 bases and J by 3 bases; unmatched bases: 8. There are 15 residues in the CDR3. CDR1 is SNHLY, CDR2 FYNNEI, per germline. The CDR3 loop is CASRMDRARTDTQYF. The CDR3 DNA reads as TGTGCCAGCAGGATGGACAGGGCGAGGACAGATACGCAGTATTTT.

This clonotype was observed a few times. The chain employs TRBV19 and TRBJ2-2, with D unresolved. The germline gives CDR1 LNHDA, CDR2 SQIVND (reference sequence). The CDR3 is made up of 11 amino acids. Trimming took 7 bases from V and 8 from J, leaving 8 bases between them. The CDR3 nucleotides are TGTGCCAGTACCGCATCGGGGGAGCTGTTTTTT. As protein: CASTASGELFF.

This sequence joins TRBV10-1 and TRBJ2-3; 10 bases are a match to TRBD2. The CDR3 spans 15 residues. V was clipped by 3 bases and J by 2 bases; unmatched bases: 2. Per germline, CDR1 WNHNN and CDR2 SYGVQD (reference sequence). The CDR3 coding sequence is TGCGCCAGCAGTGAACTAGCGGGGATCACAGATACGCAGTATTTT. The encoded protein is CASSELAGITDTQYF.

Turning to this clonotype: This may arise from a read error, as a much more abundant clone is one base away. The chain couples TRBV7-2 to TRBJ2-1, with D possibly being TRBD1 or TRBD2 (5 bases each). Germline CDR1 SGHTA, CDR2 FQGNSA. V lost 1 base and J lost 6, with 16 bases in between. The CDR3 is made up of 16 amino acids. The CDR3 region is CASSLVRLTGPNEQFF. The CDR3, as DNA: TGTGCCAGCAGCTTAGTTCGGCTAACGGGACCCAATGAGCAGTTCTTC.